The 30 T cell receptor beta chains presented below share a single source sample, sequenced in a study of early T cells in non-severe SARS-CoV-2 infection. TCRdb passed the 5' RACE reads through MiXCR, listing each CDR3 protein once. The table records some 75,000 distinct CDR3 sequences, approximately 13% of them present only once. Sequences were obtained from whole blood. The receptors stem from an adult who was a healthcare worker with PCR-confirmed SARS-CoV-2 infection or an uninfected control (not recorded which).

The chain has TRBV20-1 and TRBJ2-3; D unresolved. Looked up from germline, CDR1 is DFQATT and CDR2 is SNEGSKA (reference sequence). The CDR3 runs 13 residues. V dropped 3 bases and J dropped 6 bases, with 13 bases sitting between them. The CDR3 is CSARASLTDTQYF. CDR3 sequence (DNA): TGCAGTGCTAGGGCATCCCTCACGGATACGCAGTATTTT.

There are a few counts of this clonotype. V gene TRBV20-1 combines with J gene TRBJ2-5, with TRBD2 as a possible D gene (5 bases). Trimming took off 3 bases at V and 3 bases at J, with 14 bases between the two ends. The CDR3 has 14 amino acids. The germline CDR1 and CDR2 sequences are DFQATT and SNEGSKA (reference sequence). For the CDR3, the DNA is TGCAGTGCTAGGAGCGGCGGGTATAAAGAGACCCAGTACTTC. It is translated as CSARSGGYKETQYF.

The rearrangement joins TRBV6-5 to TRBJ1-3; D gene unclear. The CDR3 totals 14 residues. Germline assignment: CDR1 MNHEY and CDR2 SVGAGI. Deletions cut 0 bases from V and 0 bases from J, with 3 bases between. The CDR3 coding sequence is TGTGCCAGCAGTTACTCGAGCTCTGGAAACACCATATATTTT. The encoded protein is CASSYSSSGNTIYF.

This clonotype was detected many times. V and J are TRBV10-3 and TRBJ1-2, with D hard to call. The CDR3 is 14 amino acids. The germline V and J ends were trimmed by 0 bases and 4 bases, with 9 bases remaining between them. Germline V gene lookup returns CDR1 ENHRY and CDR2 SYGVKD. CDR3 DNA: TGTGCCATCAGTGAGTCGCTGGGTATCTATGGCTACACCTTC. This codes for CAISESLGIYGYTF.

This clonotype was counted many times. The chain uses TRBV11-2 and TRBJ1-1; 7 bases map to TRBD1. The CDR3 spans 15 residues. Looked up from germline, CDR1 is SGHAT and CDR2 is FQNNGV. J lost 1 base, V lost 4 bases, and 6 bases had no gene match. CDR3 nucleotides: TGTGCCAGCAGCTCAAGGGACAGTGCGAACACTGAAGCTTTCTTT. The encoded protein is CASSSRDSANTEAFF.

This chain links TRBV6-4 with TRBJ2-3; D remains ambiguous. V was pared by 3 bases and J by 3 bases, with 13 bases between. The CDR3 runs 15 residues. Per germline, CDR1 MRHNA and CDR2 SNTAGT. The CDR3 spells CASSEEVAGTDTQYF. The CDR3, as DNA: TGTGCCAGCAGTGAAGAGGTAGCCGGGACAGATACGCAGTATTTT.

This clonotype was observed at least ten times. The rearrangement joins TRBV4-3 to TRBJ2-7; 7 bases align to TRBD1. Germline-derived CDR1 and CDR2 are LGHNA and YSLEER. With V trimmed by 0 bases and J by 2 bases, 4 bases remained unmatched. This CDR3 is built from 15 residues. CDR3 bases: TGCGCCAGCAGCCAAGAAAGGGACAGTCCCTACGAGCAGTACTTC. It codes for CASSQERDSPYEQYF.

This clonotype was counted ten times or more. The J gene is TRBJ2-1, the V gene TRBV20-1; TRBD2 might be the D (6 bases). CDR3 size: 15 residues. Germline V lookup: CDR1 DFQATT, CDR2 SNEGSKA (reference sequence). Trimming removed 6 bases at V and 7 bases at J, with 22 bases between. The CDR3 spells CSANPPSSGGNEQFF. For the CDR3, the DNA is TGCAGTGCGAATCCCCCATCCTCTGGGGGGAATGAGCAGTTCTTC.

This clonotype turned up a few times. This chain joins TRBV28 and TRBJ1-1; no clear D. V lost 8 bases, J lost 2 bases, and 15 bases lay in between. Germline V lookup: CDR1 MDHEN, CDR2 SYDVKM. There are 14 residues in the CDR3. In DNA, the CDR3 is TGTGCCAGCGGAAACAGTCGCCCAAACACTGAAGCTTTCTTT. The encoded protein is CASGNSRPNTEAFF.

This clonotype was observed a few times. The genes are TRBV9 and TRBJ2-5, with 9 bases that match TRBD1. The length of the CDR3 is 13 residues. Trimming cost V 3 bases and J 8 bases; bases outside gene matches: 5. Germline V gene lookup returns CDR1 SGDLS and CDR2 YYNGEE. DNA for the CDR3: TGTGCCAGCAGCGAGGGGACAGGGCGTACCCAGTACTTC. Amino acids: CASSEGTGRTQYF.

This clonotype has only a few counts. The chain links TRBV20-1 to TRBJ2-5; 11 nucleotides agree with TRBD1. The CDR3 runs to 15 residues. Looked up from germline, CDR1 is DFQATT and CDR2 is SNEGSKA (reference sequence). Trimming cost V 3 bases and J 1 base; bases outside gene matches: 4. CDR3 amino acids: CSARKGTGGQETQYF. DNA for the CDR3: TGCAGTGCTAGGAAGGGGACAGGGGGCCAAGAGACCCAGTACTTC.

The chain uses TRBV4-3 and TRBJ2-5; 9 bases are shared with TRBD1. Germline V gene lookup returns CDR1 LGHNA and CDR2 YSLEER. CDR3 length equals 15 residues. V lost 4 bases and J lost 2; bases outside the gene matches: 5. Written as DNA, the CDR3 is TGCGCCAGCAGCCCAGACAGGGGGACACAAGAGACCCAGTACTTC. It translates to CASSPDRGTQETQYF.

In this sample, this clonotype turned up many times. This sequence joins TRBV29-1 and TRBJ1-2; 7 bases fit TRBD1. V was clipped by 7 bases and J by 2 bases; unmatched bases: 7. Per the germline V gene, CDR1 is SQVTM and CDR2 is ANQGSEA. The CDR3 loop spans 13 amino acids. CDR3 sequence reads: CSAQDRTNYGYTF. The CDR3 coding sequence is TGCAGCGCTCAGGACAGGACAAACTATGGCTACACCTTC.

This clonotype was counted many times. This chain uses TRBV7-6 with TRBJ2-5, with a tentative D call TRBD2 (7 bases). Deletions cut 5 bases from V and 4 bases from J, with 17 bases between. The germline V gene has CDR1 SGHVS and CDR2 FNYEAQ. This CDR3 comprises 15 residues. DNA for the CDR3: TGTGCCAGCAGCCCTACGGGGGGCGGTGGAGAGACCCAGTACTTC. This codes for CASSPTGGGGETQYF.

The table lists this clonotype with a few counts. The CDR3 nucleotides read TGTGCCAGCAGCTTAGAGGGTCGCCGGGGGCAGCCCCAGCATTTT. Translation: CASSLEGRRGQPQHF. The chain combines TRBV7-2 with TRBJ1-5, with a possible D match to TRBD1 (5 bases). Germline V CDR1 and CDR2: SGHTA, FQGNSA. The CDR3 sequence is 15 residues long. Deletions cut 1 base from V and 7 bases from J, with 14 bases between.

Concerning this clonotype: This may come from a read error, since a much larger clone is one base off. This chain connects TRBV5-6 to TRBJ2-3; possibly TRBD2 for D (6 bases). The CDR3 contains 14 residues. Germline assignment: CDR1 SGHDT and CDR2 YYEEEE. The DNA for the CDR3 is TGTACCAGCAGCGGGCCAGGGATCACAGATACGCAGTATTTT. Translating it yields CTSSGPGITDTQYF.

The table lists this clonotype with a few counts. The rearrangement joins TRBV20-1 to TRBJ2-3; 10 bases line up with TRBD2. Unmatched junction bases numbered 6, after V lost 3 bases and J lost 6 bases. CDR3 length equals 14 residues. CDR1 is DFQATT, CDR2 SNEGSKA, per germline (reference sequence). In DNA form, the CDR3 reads TGCAGTGCTAGTGCTAGCGGGGGACAGGATACGCAGTATTTT. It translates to CSASASGGQDTQYF.

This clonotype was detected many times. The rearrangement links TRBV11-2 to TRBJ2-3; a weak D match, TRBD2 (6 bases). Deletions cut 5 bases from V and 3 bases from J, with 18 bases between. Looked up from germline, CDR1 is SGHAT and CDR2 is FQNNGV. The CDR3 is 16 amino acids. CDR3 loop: CASSVDSGVWTDTQYF. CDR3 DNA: TGTGCCAGCAGCGTGGACTCGGGGGTTTGGACAGATACGCAGTATTTT.

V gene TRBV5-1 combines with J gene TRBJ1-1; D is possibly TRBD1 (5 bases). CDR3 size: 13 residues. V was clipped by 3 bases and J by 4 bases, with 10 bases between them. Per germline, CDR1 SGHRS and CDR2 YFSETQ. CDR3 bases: TGCGCCAGCAGCTCCTCAGGGACCACTGAAGCTTTCTTT. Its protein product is CASSSSGTTEAFF.

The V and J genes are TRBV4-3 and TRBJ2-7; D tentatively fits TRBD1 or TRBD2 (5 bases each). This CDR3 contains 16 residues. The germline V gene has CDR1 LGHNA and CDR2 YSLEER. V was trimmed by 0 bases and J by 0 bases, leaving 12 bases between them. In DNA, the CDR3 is TGCGCCAGCAGCCAAGAAGCGGCAGGGTCCTCCTACGAGCAGTACTTC. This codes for CASSQEAAGSSYEQYF.

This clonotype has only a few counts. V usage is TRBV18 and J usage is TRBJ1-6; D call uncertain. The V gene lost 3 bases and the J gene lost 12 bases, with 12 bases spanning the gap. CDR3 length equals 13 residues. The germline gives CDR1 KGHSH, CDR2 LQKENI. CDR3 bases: TGTGCCAGCTCACCTTTTAGTAGGGAACCCCTCCACTTT. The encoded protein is CASSPFSREPLHF.

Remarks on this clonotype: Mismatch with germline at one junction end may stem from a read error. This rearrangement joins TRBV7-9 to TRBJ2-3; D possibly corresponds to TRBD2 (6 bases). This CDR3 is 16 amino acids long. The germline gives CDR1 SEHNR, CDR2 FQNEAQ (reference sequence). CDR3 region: CVSSSPGGVSTDTQYF. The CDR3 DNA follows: TGTGTCAGCAGCTCGCCCGGCGGGGTGAGCACAGATACGCAGTATTTT.

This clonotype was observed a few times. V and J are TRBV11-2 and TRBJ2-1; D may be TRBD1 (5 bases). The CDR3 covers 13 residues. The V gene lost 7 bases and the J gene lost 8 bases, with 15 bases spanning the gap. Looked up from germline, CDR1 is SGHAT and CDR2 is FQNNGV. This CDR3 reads CASKLIGVYEQFF. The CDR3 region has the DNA TGTGCCAGCAAGCTGATAGGGGTGTATGAGCAGTTCTTC.

CDR3 loop: CSARRSGGLSYEQYF. The CDR3 DNA reads TGCAGTGCTAGAAGGAGCGGGGGCCTTTCCTACGAGCAGTACTTC. The chain is built from TRBV20-1 and TRBJ2-7, with 8 bases matching TRBD2. The V gene end was trimmed by 2 bases and the J gene end by 1 base; junction bases not matched to a gene: 7. Germline CDR1 and CDR2: DFQATT and SNEGSKA (reference sequence). The CDR3 loop spans 15 amino acids.

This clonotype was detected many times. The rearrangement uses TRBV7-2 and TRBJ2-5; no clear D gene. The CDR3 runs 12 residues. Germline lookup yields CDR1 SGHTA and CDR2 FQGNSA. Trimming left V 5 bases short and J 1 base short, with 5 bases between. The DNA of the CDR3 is TGTGCCAGCAGCCCTAGCCAAGAGACCCAGTACTTC. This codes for CASSPSQETQYF.

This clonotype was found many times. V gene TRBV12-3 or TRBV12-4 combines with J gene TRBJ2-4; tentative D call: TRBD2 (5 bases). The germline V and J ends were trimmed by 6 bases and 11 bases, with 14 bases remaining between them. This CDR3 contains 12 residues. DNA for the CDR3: TGTGCCAGCAGCCCGGACTCAGTTCTTCAGTACTTC. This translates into CASSPDSVLQYF.

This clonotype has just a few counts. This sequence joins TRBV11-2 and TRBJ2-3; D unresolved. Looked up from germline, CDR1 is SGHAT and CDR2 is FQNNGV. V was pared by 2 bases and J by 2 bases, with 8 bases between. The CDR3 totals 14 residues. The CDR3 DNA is TGTGCCAGCAGCTTACGTCTACACACAGATACGCAGTATTTT. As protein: CASSLRLHTDTQYF. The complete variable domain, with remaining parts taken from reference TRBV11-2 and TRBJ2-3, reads EAGVAQSPRYKIIEKRQSVAFWCNPISGHATLYWYQQILGQGPKLLIQFQNNGVVDDSQLPKDRFSAERLKGVDSTLKIQPAKLEDSAVYLCASSLRLHTDTQYFGPGTRLTVL.

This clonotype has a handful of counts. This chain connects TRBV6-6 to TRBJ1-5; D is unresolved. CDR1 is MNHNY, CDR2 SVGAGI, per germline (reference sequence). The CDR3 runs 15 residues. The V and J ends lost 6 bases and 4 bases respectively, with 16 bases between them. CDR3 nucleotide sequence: TGTGCCAGCAGCGGTCGGCAGGCCGGGAATCAGCCCCAGCATTTT. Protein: CASSGRQAGNQPQHF.

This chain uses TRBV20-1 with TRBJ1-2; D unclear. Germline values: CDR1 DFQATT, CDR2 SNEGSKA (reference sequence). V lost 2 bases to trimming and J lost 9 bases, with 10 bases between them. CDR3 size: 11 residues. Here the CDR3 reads CSARFRQSYTF. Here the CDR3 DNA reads TGCAGTGCTAGATTCCGACAAAGCTACACCTTC.

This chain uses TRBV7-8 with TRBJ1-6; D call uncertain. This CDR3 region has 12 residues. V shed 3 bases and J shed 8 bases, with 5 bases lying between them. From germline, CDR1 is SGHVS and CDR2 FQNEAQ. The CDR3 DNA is TGTGCCAGCAGCTTCCCCGATTCACCCCTCCACTTT. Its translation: CASSFPDSPLHF.